Listed below are T cell receptor beta chains from one sample, sequenced in a study of T cells in localized non-small cell lung cancer. Produced via immunoSEQ multiplex PCR; TCRdb's table is partial and in-frame only. The table includes under 55,000 clones, less than 85% detected once. The sample in question was PBMCs, obtained before any cancer treatment. All receptors come from a woman aged 35-75 years with stage II lung adenocarcinoma. Both conserved end residues are part of each CDR3. The D gene is left open where the match is weak. Expanded clones get a size class; other rows say once, few or many, or leave the size out.

v_gene,abundance,d_gene,len,j_gene,CDR3aa,CDR3nt
TRBV7-8,-,TRBD2,20,TRBJ2-1,CASSYSGLAGGSPVYNEQFF,TGTGCCAGCAGCTACAGCGGGCTAGCGGGGGGGTCCCCTGTGTACAATGAGCAGTTCTTC
TRBV5-1,once,TRBD1,15,TRBJ2-3,CASSLGTGITDTQYF,TGCGCCAGCAGCTTGGGGACAGGGATCACAGATACGCAGTATTTT
TRBV5-1,-,TRBD1,15,TRBJ1-2,CASSLAVGQGSGYTF,TGCGCCAGCAGCTTGGCAGTGGGACAGGGAAGTGGCTACACCTTC
TRBV9,-,-,14,TRBJ2-7,CASSPGLASYEQYF,TGTGCCAGCAGCCCTGGGCTGGCCTCCTACGAGCAGTACTTC
TRBV5-1,-,-,13,TRBJ2-4,CASGEAGTLERRF,TGCGCCAGCGGGGAGGCCGGCACCCTAGAAAGACGTTTC
TRBV6-1,-,-,14,TRBJ2-3,CASSPARGADTQYF,TGTGCCAGCTCCCCTGCCAGGGGCGCAGATACGCAGTATTTT
TRBV28,-,-,16,TRBJ1-2,CASSSSTAGPFYGYTF,TGTGCCAGCAGTTCCTCTACAGCGGGGCCTTTCTATGGCTACACCTTC
TRBV19,-,-,13,TRBJ1-6,CASRGSRDSPLHF,TGTGCCAGTAGGGGATCCAGGGATTCACCCCTCCACTTT
TRBV27,-,-,15,TRBJ2-3,CASSLNPLGTDTQYF,TGTGCCAGCAGTTTAAACCCCCTCGGGACAGATACGCAGTATTTT
TRBV18,-,TRBD1,17,TRBJ1-1,CASSSKGPGQGGAEAFF,TGTGCCAGCTCATCGAAGGGGCCCGGACAGGGCGGAGCTGAAGCTTTCTTT
TRBV9,-,-,14,TRBJ1-4,CASSPGGEDEKLFF,TGTGCCAGCAGCCCTGGGGGGGAGGATGAAAAACTGTTTTTT
TRBV2,-,-,13,TRBJ1-4,CASSERGNEKLFF,TGTGCCAGCAGTGAAAGGGGGAATGAAAAACTGTTTTTT
TRBV9,-,-,16,TRBJ2-2,CASSFSGLLNTGELFF,TGTGCCAGCAGCTTCAGCGGACTATTGAACACCGGGGAGCTGTTTTTT
TRBV10-2,-,-,15,TRBJ2-2,CASSSGGAGTGELFF,TGCGCCAGCAGCTCCGGTGGGGCGGGCACCGGGGAGCTGTTTTTT
TRBV30,-,-,14,TRBJ1-5,CAWSVKGGGQPQHF,TGTGCCTGGAGTGTGAAGGGTGGTGGTCAGCCCCAGCATTTT
TRBV5-4,-,-,15,TRBJ2-1,CASSSRTDPVHEQFF,TGTGCCAGCAGCTCCCGGACGGATCCGGTCCATGAGCAGTTCTTC
TRBV6-1,-,TRBD1,15,TRBJ1-2,CASSEADRAGYGYTF,TGTGCCAGCAGTGAAGCAGACAGGGCGGGGTATGGCTACACCTTC
TRBV6-1,-,-,11,TRBJ2-3,CASGRTDTQYF,TGTGCCAGCGGTCGCACAGATACGCAGTATTTT
TRBV13,once,-,14,TRBJ1-5,CASSYRDSNQPQHF,TGTGCCAGCAGTTACAGGGACTCCAATCAGCCCCAGCATTTT
TRBV6-1,-,TRBD1,14,TRBJ1-4,CASSTGQWNEKLFF,TGTGCCAGCAGTACGGGACAGTGGAATGAAAAACTGTTTTTT
TRBV6-5,-,-,12,TRBJ2-4,CATKGEVNIQYF,TGTGCCACAAAAGGGGAGGTGAACATTCAGTACTTC
TRBV7-3,-,-,14,TRBJ1-1,CASSPDPGNTEAFF,TGTGCCAGCAGCCCCGACCCAGGGAACACTGAAGCTTTCTTT
TRBV11-3,few,TRBD1,14,TRBJ2-7,CASSSPTGGGEQYF,TGTGCCAGCAGCTCACCCACAGGGGGTGGCGAGCAGTACTTC
TRBV18,-,TRBD1,17,TRBJ2-3,CASSPFYGQASTDTQYF,TGTGCCAGCTCACCTTTTTACGGACAGGCTAGCACAGATACGCAGTATTTT
TRBV11-2,-,-,12,TRBJ2-7,CASSSRPYEQYF,TGTGCCAGCAGCTCACGACCCTACGAGCAGTACTTC
TRBV30,once,-,12,TRBJ1-2,CAWSVLESGYTF,TGTGCCTGGAGTGTATTAGAGTCTGGCTACACCTTC
TRBV6-1,-,TRBD2,18,TRBJ2-3,CASSEAPIAGGKSDTQYF,TGTGCCAGCAGTGAAGCCCCTATAGCGGGGGGAAAGTCAGATACGCAGTATTTT
TRBV7-6,-,-,11,TRBJ2-5,CASSFGETQYF,TGTGCCAGCAGCTTCGGGGAGACCCAGTACTTC
TRBV7-2,-,TRBD2,17,TRBJ2-3,CASSQGLAGTFTDTQYF,TGTGCCAGCAGCCAAGGACTAGCGGGGACCTTCACAGATACGCAGTATTTT
TRBV6-5,-,TRBD2,15,TRBJ2-1,CASQRSAGVGNEQFF,TGTGCCAGCCAGCGTTCAGCGGGGGTGGGAAATGAGCAGTTCTTC
TRBV4-1,-,-,12,TRBJ1-1,CASSQGTTEAFF,TGCGCCAGCAGCCAGGGCACTACTGAAGCTTTCTTT
TRBV5-1,-,-,15,TRBJ2-1,CASSPGGGTYNEQFF,TGCGCCAGCAGCCCAGGTGGAGGGACCTACAATGAGCAGTTCTTC
TRBV29-1,-,-,14,TRBJ1-2,CSVGGRQSNYGYTF,TGCAGCGTTGGGGGGAGGCAGAGTAACTATGGCTACACCTTC
TRBV5-8,-,TRBD1,15,TRBJ2-5,CASSFDRGYGETQYF,TGTGCCAGCAGCTTCGACAGGGGGTACGGTGAGACCCAGTACTTC
TRBV7-2,-,-,18,TRBJ2-2,CASSLVVGFGGYTGELFF,TGTGCCAGCAGCTTAGTCGTAGGGTTTGGGGGCTACACCGGGGAGCTGTTTTTT
TRBV5-4,-,TRBD1,14,TRBJ2-5,CASSPDRYQETQYF,TGTGCCAGCAGCCCGGACAGGTACCAAGAGACCCAGTACTTC
TRBV30,-,-,14,TRBJ1-3,CAWSPGERGNTIYF,TGTGCCTGGAGCCCAGGGGAACGAGGAAACACCATATATTTT
TRBV2,-,TRBD2,13,TRBJ2-3,CASGGGDTDTQYF,TGTGCCAGCGGGGGAGGGGACACAGATACGCAGTATTTT
TRBV19,medium-sized,-,14,TRBJ2-3,CASTEQPSTDTQYF,TGTGCCAGTACCGAACAACCTAGCACAGATACGCAGTATTTT
TRBV6-5,-,-,15,TRBJ2-3,CASRTGGISTDTQYF,TGTGCCAGCCGGACCGGGGGCATAAGCACAGATACGCAGTATTTT
TRBV4-1,-,TRBD1,13,TRBJ1-2,CASSQGTGYGYTF,TGCGCCAGCAGCCAAGGGACAGGGTATGGCTACACCTTC
TRBV28,-,-,11,TRBJ1-1,CASSLDRSAFF,TGTGCCAGCAGTTTAGACCGCAGCGCTTTCTTT
TRBV30,-,-,13,TRBJ1-3,CAWSDIPGNTIYF,TGTGCCTGGAGTGACATCCCTGGAAACACCATATATTTT
TRBV15,once,-,8,TRBJ2-1,CATSVLVF,TGTGCCACCAGCGTTCTAGTCTTC
TRBV6-1,-,-,16,TRBJ1-5,CASSEKNRGLNQPQHF,TGTGCCAGCAGTGAAAAGAACCGAGGGCTCAATCAGCCCCAGCATTTT
TRBV10-1,-,TRBD1,20,TRBJ1-5,CASSELTRDRRYSGNQPQHF,TGCGCCAGCAGTGAGCTGACCCGGGACAGGAGATATAGTGGCAATCAGCCCCAGCATTTT